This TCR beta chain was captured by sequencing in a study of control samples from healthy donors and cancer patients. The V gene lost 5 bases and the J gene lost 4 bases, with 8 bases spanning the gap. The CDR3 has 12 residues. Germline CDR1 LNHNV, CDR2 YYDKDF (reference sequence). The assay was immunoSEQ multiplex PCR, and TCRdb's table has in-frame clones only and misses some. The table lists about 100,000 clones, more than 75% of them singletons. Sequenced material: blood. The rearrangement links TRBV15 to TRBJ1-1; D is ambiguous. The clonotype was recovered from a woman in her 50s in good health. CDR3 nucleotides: TGTGCCACCAGCCCCGGGCGCACTGAAGCTTTCTTT. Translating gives CATSPGRTEAFF.